Listed here are 10 T cell receptor beta chains from one sample, sequenced in a study of T-cell reconstitution after alpha-beta-depleted transplantation in children. A library of TCRbeta sequences, prepared with unique molecular identifiers, was generated. TCRdb processed the PCR reads anew with MiXCR; each CDR3 protein has one entry. The sample has about 120,000 distinct CDR3 sequences, about a tenth seen once. Here the sequenced sample was PBMCs, taken before TCRalphabeta/CD19-depleted stem cell transplant. These receptors originate from a boy younger than 10 with acute lymphoblastic leukemia, due to receive a stem cell transplant.

V is TRBV4-2 and J is TRBJ1-1; a possible D gene is TRBD1 (5 bases). Germline V gene lookup returns CDR1 LGHNA and CDR2 YNFKEQ. With 3 bases removed from V and 1 base from J, the gap between germline ends came to 12 bases. The CDR3 is made up of 15 amino acids. The CDR3 nucleotides are TGTGCCAGCAGCCATCGGGGGTTTGAGAACACTGAAGCTTTCTTT. This translates into CASSHRGFENTEAFF.

This chain uses TRBV5-1 with TRBJ2-5; the D is unclear. The V end was cut by 0 bases, the J end by 5 bases, with 11 bases between. CDR3 length equals 14 residues. Germline-derived CDR1 and CDR2 are SGHRS and YFSETQ. DNA of the CDR3: TGCGCCAGCAGCTTGGGTAGCAGTGGTGAGACCCAGTACTTC. It codes for CASSLGSSGETQYF.

The V and J genes are TRBV14 and TRBJ2-7, with D possibly called TRBD1 or TRBD2 (6 bases each). Trimming shortened V by 4 bases and J by 9 bases, and 13 bases separated the two germline ends. This CDR3 spans 12 amino acids. CDR1 and CDR2 (germline): SGHDN, FVKESK. The CDR3 region is CASSLSGARQYF. CDR3 nucleotides: TGTGCCAGCAGCCTCTCGGGGGCGAGGCAGTACTTC. The full variable domain, completed using reference TRBV14 and TRBJ2-7, is EAGVTQFPSHSVIEKGQTVTLRCDPISGHDNLYWYRRVMGKEIKFLLHFVKESKQDESGMPNNRFLAERTGGTYSTLKVQPAELEDSGVYFCASSLSGARQYFGPGTRLTVT.

This clonotype was counted between two and nine times. This chain links TRBV5-1 with TRBJ2-7; D is undetermined. The CDR3 extends over 14 amino acids. Trimming stripped 0 bases from V and 2 bases from J, with 9 bases between. Per germline, CDR1 SGHRS and CDR2 YFSETQ. The chain's CDR3 is CASSLAPRAYEQYF. CDR3 nucleotides: TGCGCCAGCAGCTTGGCTCCTAGAGCCTACGAGCAGTACTTC.

This clonotype has just a few counts. The rearrangement links TRBV3-1 to TRBJ2-7; TRBD2 matches 9 bases. Unmatched junction bases numbered 7, after V lost 1 base and J lost 6 bases. This CDR3 contains 15 residues. Germline V gene sequence: CDR1 LGHDT, CDR2 YNNKEL (reference sequence). CDR3: CASSQGVAGVTEQYF. CDR3 sequence (DNA): TGTGCCAGCAGCCAAGGGGTAGCGGGAGTTACCGAGCAGTACTTC.

This clonotype was detected many times. This sequence joins TRBV5-5 and TRBJ2-4; D not resolved. This CDR3 spans 15 amino acids. Between the trimmed V and J ends, which lost 1 base and 2 bases, there was a span of 10 bases. Germline CDR1 and CDR2: SGHKS and YYEKEE (reference sequence). CDR3 in amino acids: CASSLLGSSKNIQYF. Here the CDR3 DNA reads TGTGCCAGCAGCTTGTTAGGGTCATCCAAAAACATTCAGTACTTC. The full variable domain, with the rest looked up from reference TRBV5-5 and TRBJ2-4, is DAGVTQSPTHLIKTRGQQVTLRCSPISGHKSVSWYQQVLGQGPQFIFQYYEKEERGRGNFPDRFSARQFPNYSSELNVNALLLGDSALYLCASSLLGSSKNIQYFGAGTRLSVL.

The rearrangement uses TRBV20-1 and TRBJ2-1; 9 nucleotides align to TRBD2. This CDR3 is 13 amino acids long. Germline values: CDR1 DFQATT, CDR2 SNEGSKA (reference sequence). The junction had 10 bases not matched to a gene; V was cut back by 3 bases and J by 13 bases. Here the CDR3 reads CSARDGTSRSQFF. CDR3 DNA sequence: TGCAGTGCTAGGGACGGGACTAGCAGGTCCCAGTTCTTC.

In its sample, this clonotype was seen a few times. The chain's CDR3 is CASSDPRGTVDTGELFF. In DNA, the CDR3 is TGTGCCAGCAGCGACCCAAGGGGGACTGTAGACACCGGGGAGCTGTTTTTT. The V and J genes are TRBV9 and TRBJ2-2, with D tentatively TRBD1 or TRBD2 (6 bases each). CDR1 SGDLS and CDR2 YYNGEE come from the germline V gene. There are 17 residues in the CDR3. V was pared by 3 bases and J by 3 bases, with 18 bases between.

This clonotype was seen more than once but under ten times. The chain joins TRBV10-2 to TRBJ2-4; 7 bases are a match to TRBD1. V lost 8 bases to trimming and J lost 8 bases; unmatched junction nucleotides: 6. The CDR3 runs to 12 residues. CDR1 and CDR2 (germline): WSHSY, SAAADI. The CDR3, as DNA: TGCGCCAGCGGACAGGCTTTTGACATTCAGTACTTC. It specifies CASGQAFDIQYF.

V is TRBV14 and J is TRBJ1-2, with 9 bases identical to TRBD1. V shed 1 base and J 4 bases; nucleotides not matched to a gene: 1. Germline V gives CDR1 SGHDN, CDR2 FVKESK. The CDR3 runs to 14 residues. The DNA for the CDR3 is TGTGCCAGCAGCCAAGCGGGACAGGGCTATGGCTACACCTTC. Translated: CASSQAGQGYGYTF.